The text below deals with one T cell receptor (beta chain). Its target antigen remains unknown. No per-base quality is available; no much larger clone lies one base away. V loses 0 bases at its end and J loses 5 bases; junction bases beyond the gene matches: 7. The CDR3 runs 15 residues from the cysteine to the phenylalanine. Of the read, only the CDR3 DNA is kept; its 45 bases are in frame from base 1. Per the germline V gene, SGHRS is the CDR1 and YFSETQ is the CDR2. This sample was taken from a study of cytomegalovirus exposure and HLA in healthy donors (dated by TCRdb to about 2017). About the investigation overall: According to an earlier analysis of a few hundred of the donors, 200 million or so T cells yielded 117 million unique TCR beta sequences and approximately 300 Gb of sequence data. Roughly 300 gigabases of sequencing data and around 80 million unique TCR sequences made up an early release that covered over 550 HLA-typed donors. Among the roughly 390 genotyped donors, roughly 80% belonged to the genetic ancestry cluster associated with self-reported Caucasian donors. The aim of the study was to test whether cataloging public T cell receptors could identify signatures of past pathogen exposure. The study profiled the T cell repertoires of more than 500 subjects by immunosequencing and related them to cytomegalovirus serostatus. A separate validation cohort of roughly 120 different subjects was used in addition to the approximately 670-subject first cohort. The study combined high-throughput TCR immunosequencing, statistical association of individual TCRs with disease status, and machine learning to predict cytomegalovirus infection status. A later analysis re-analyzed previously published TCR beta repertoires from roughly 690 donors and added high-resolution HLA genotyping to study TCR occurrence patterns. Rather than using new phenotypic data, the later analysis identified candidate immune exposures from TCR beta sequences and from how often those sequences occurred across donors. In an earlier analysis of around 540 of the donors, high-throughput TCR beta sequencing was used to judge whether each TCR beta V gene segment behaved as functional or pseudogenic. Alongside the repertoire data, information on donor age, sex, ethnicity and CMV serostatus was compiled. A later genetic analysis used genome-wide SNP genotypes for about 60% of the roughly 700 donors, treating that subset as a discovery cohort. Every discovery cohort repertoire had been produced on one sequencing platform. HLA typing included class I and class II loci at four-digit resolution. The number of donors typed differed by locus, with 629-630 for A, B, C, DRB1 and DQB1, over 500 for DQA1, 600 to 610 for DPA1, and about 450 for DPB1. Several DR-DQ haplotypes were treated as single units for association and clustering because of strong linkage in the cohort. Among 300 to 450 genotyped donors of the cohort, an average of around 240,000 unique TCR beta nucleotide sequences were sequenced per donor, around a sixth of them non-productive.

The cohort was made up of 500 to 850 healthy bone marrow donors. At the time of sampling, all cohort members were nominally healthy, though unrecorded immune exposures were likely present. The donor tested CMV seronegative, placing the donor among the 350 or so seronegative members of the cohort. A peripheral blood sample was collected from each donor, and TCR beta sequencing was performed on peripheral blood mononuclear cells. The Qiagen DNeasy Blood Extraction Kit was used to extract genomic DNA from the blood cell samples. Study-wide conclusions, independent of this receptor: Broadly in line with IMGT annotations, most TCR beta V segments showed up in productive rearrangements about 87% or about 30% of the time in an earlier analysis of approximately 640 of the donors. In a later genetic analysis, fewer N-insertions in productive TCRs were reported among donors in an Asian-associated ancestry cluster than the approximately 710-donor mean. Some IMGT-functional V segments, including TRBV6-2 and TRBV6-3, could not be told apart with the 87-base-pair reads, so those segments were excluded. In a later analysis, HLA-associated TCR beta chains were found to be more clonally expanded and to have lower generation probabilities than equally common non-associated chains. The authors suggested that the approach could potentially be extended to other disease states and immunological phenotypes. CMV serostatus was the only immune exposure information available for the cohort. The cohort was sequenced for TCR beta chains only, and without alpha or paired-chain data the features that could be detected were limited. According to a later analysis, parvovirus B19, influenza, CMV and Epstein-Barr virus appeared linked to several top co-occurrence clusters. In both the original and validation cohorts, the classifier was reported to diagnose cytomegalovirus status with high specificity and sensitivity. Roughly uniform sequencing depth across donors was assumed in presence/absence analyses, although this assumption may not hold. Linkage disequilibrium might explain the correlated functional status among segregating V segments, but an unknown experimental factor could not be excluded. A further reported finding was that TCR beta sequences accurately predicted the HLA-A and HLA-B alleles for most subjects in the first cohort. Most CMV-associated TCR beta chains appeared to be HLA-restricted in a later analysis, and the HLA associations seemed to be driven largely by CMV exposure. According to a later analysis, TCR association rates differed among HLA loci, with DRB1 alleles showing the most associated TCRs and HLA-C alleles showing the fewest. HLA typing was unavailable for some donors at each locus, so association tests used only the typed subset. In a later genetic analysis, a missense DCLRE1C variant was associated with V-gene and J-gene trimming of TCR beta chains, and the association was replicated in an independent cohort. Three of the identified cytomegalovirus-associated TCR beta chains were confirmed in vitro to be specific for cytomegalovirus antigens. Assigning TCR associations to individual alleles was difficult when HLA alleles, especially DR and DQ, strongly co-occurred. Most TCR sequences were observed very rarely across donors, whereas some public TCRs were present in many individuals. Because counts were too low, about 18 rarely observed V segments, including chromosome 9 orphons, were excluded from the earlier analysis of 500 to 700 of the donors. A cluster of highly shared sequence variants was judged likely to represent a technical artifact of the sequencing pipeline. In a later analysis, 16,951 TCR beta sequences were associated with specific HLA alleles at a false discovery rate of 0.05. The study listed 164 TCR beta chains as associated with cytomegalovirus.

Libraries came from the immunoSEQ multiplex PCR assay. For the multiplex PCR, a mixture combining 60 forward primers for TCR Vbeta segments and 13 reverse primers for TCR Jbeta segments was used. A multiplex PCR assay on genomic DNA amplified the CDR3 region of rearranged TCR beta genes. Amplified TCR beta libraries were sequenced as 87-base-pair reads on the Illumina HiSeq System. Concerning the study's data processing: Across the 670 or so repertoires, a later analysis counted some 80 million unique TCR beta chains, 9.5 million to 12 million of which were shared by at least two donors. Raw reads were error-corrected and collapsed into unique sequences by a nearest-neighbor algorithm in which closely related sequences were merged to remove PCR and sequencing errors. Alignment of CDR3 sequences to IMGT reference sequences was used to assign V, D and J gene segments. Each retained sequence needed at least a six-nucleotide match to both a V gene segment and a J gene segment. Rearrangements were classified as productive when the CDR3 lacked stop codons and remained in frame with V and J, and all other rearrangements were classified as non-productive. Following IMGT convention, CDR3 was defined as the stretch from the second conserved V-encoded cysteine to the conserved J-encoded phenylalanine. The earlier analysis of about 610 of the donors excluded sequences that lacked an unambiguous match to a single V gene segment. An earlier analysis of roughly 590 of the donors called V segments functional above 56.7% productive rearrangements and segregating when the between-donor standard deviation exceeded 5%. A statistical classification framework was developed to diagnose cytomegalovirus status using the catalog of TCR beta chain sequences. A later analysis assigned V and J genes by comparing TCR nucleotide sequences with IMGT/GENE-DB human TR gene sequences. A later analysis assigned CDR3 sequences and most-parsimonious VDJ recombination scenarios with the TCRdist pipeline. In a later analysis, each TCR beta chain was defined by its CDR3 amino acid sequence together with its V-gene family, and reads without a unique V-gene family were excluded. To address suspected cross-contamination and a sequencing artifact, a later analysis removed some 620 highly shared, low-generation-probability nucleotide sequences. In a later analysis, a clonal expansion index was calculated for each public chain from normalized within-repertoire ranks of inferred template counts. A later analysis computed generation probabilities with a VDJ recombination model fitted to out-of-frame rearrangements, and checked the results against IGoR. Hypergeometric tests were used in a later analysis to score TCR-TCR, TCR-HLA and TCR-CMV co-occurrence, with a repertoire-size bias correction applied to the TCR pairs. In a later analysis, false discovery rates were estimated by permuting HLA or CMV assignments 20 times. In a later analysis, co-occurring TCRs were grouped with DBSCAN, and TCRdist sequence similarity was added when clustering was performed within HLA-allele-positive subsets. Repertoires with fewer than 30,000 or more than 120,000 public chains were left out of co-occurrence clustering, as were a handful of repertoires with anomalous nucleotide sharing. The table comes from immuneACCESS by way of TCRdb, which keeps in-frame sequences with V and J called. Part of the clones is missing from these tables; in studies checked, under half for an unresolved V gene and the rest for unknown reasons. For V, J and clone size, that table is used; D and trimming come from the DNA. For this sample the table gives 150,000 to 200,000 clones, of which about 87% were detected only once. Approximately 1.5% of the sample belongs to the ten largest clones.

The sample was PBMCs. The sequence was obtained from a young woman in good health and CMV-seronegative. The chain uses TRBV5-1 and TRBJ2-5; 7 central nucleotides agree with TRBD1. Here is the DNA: TGCGCCAGCAGCTTGGGTACAGGGGTTGGTGAGACCCAGTACTTC. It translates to CASSLGTGVGETQYF.